This TCR beta chain was captured in a study of spatial heterogeneity in lung cancer. As for the study in general: The study observed each unique TCR and UMI combination more than ten times on average in raw reads. Study-level findings and limits: Counts that tracked tumor mutation counts were those of expanded intratumoral alpha and beta TCRs. Coverage of tumor T cells, by estimate, reached 6% to 8% for alpha chains and 11% to 15% for beta chains.

TCRdb re-called the 5' RACE reads through MiXCR, storing one row per CDR3 protein. Among roughly 8,000 distinct CDR3 sequences, over 8% were seen once, and the ten largest hold roughly 4.3%. V was clipped by 3 bases and J by 3 bases, with 18 bases between them. Germline V CDR1 and CDR2: DFQATT, SNEGSKA (reference sequence). The CDR3 runs to 16 residues. This clonotype is medium-sized (0.01 to 0.1%). No antigen is known for it. Time point denoted: sample taken at primary tumor resection. The sample was lung tumor tissue, taken at surgery. The V and J genes are TRBV20-1 and TRBJ2-1; D unresolved. The receptor was derived from a male donor with early-stage non-small cell lung cancer. This chain's CDR3 is CSARDDGRPVYNEQFF. The CDR3 DNA follows: TGCAGTGCTAGGGATGATGGACGACCTGTCTACAATGAGCAGTTCTTC.